This T cell receptor (beta chain) stems from a study of blood T cell repertoires in COVID-19 (dated by TCRdb to the early 2020s). Concerning the study at large: The collaborator samples originated in the United States, Italy and Spain and spanned the acute and convalescent phases of COVID-19. The prospective study material was composed of cDNA or gDNA derived from T cells, B-cell-depleted T cells, or PBMCs. The dataset comprised deeply sampled blood TCRbeta repertoires from subjects exposed to, actively infected with, or recovered from COVID-19. The repertoires were released in a freely available public database intended as a resource for research on the immune response to SARS-CoV-2. The samples were drawn from the first 160 participants of the ongoing ImmuneRACE study and from over 950 subjects provided by 6 global collaborators. Nearly every sample came with metadata listing a de-identified subject ID, COVID-19 status, age in years and sex. Where available, HLA class I and class II types were taken from metadata supplied by the sample provider and were not determined by assay-based typing. Summary of the overall study and its limitations: Clinical and demographic metadata were provided uncurated, with the amount varying by source and participant.

TCRbeta CDR3 regions were amplified from genomic DNA by means of the immunoSEQ Assay, a bias-controlled multiplex PCR. On the study's bioinformatics: The number of nucleated cells in each sample was estimated from the amplification of reference gene primers within the assay. To quantify the absolute abundance of each unique TCRbeta CDR3 rearrangement, sequence reads were collapsed and filtered. For each sample, productive Simpson clonality was calculated as the square root of Simpson's diversity index across productive rearrangements. The table was pulled from immuneACCESS by TCRdb, which kept in-frame rearrangements only. Such tables lose some clones; where checked, under half of the loss comes from unresolved V genes, and the rest has no known cause. V and J calls plus clone size are reproduced from that table; the DNA served to infer D and trimming. For this sample the table gives about 44,000 clones, of which approximately 86% were detected only once. The ten biggest clones cover 20% to 30% of the sample.

As regards this clone: It has no known antigen specificity. Base qualities are not recorded, but no much larger clone differs from it by a single base.

Collaborating institutions collected whole blood in K2EDTA tubes following their own protocols. For TCRbeta analysis, collaborators shipped samples in one of three forms: frozen whole blood, isolated PBMCs, or DNA extracted from either of those sample types. CDR1 and CDR2, looked up from the germline V gene, are KGHDR and SFDVKD. V and J lose 2 bases and 3 bases, and a span of 6 bases separates them. The CDR3, cysteine through phenylalanine, is 14 amino acids long. Just CDR3 DNA is preserved here, 42 bases in frame from base 1. The material sequenced was peripheral blood. The sequence derives from a woman of 80 years or more in a cohort sampled during active or convalescent COVID-19. This sequence uses TRBV24-1 and TRBJ2-2; the D gene lacks a confident call. The CDR3 is CATSDYQYTGELFF. The DNA reads TGTGCCACCAGTGATTATCAATACACCGGGGAGCTGTTTTTT.